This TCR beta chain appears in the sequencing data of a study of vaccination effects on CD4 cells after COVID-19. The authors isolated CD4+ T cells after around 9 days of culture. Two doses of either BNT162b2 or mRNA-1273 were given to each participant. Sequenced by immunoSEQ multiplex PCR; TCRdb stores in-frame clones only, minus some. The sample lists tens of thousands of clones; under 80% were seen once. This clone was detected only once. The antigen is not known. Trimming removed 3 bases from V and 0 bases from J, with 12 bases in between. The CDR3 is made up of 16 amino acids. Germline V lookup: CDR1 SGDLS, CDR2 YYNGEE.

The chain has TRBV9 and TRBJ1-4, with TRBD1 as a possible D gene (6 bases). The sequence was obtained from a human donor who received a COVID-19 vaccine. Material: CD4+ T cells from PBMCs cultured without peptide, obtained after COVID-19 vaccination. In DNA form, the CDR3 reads TGTGCCAGCAGCGCCCGGGGGGGCCCAACTAATGAAAAACTGTTTTTT. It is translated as CASSARGGPTNEKLFF.